This T cell receptor (beta chain) was profiled in a study of regulatory T cells in long-lasting Graves disease. Study-wide background: In persistent Graves' disease, antithyroid drugs had been taken for over 5 years and TSH receptor antibodies stayed positive. General study results and limits: Persistent cases favored TRBV28, TRBJ1-2 and TRBJ2-5. Peripheral blood alone, not thyroid tissue, underwent study.

Relying on iRepertoire HTBI primers and Arm-PCR of CDR3 regions, the team built TCR beta libraries. TCRdb reanalysed the multiplex PCR reads using MiXCR and keeps one entry per CDR3 protein. The table lists about 290,000 distinct CDR3 sequences, roughly a fifth of them singletons. V was pared by 3 bases and J by 3 bases, with 18 bases between. Germline CDR1 is MNHGY and CDR2 is SVAAGI. The CDR3 spans 17 residues. This clonotype was recorded many times. Its antigen is as yet unknown. Time point specified: persistent/refractory GD, antithyroid drugs over 5 years with positive TRAb. RNA isolated from PBMCs was used to make the TCR library. American Thyroid Association guidelines defined Graves' disease diagnosis.

The chain links TRBV6-9 to TRBJ1-5; maybe TRBD1 (6 bases). The receptor comes from a female donor with Graves disease. The sample consisted of peripheral blood mononuclear cells (PBMCs), taken when the disease was refractory, from a patient treated with antithyroid drugs. As DNA, the CDR3 is TGTGCCAGCAGTTACTCGAAGTCAGGGGCCAACAATCAGCCCCAGCATTTT. Amino acids: CASSYSKSGANNQPQHF.